The source of this T cell receptor (beta chain) is a study of blood T cell repertoires in COVID-19. The CDR3 extends over 14 amino acids. V lost 4 bases and J lost 6; bases outside the gene matches: 2. CDR1 is LGHDT, CDR2 YNNKEL, per germline (reference sequence). Repertoires were generated with immunoSEQ multiplex PCR, while TCRdb's copy carries only in-frame clones and drops some. The sample consists of about 400,000 clones, approximately 90% of them appearing once. In terms of age and location, participants ranged from about 18 to 90 years and lived in about 25 US areas. This receptor was identified in a woman younger than 45 with acute COVID-19. Sequencing was performed on PBMCs or T cells enriched from blood (not recorded which). The V call is TRBV3-1 (or the pseudogene TRBV3-2), the J call TRBJ2-2, with 10 bases that match TRBD2. The CDR3 sequence: CASSRSGGAGELFF. DNA for the CDR3: TGTGCCAGCAGCCGGAGCGGGGGGGCCGGGGAGCTGTTTTTT.